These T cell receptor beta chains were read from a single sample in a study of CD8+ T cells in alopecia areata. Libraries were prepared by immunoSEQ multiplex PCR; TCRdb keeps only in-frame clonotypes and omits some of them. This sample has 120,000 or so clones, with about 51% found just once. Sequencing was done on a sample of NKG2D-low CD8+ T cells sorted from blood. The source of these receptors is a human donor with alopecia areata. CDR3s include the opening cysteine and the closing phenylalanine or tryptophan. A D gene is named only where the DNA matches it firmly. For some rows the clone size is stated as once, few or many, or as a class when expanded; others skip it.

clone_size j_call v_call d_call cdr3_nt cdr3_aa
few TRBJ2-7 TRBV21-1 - TGTGCCAGCAGCAAAACTGGCTACGAGCAGTACTTC CASSKTGYEQYF
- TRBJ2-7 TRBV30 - TGTGCCTGGAGTGTATCTTACGAGCAGTACTTC CAWSVSYEQYF
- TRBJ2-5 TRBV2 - TGTGCCAGCAGTGTCCAAGAGACCCAGTACTTC CASSVQETQYF
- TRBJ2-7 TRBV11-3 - TGTGCCAGCCAGCAGGGCTACGAGCAGTACTTC CASQQGYEQYF
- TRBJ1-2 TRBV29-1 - TGCAGCGTCATGACCGACAGCACCTATAACTATGGCTACACCTTC CSVMTDSTYNYGYTF
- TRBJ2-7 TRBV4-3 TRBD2 TGCGCCAGCAGCCCGGGACTAGCGGATTACGAGCAGTACTTC CASSPGLADYEQYF
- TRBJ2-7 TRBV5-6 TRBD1 TGTGCCAGCAGCTTAGAGACAGGGGAACCCTACGAGCAGTACTTC CASSLETGEPYEQYF
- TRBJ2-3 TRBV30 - TGTGCCTGGAGTGTAGACACAGATACGCAGTATTTT CAWSVDTDTQYF
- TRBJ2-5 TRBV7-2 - TGTGCCAGCAGCTTCTCAGGTTTCCAAGAGACCCAGTACTTC CASSFSGFQETQYF
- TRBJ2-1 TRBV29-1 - TGCAGCGTTTCTAGCGACTACAATGAGCAGTTCTTC CSVSSDYNEQFF
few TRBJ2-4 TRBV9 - TGTGCCAGCAGCGTAGCAGGCCAAGGCATTCAGTACTTC CASSVAGQGIQYF
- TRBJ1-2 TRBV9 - TGTGCCAGCAGCGTGACCGGCCAGGGAGGTGGCTACACCTTC CASSVTGQGGGYTF
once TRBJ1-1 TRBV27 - TGTGCCAGCAGTCCTGGACAGAACACTGAAGCTTTCTTT CASSPGQNTEAFF
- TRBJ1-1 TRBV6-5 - TGTGCCAGCAACCCGGGGAACACTGAAGCTTTCTTT CASNPGNTEAFF
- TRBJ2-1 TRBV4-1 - TGCGCCAGCAGCCAAGTAACGGTGAATGAGCAGTTCTTC CASSQVTVNEQFF
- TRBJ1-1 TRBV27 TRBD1 TGTGCCAGCAGAACACGGACAGGGATCACTGAAGCTTTCTTT CASRTRTGITEAFF
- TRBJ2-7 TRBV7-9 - TGTGCCAGCAGCTTAACAGGGACCTACGAGCAGTACTTC CASSLTGTYEQYF
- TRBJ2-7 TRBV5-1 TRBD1 TGCGCCAGCAGCCTTGGGACCGGGACAGGGAGCTACGAGCAGTACTTC CASSLGTGTGSYEQYF
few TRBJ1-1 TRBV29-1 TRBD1 TGCAGCGTTGAAGGGGCCAGGGGGGACACTGAAGCTTTCTTT CSVEGARGDTEAFF
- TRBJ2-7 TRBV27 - TGTGCCAGCAGTTTAAGGGGGGCCGGAGCCTACGAGCAGTACTTC CASSLRGAGAYEQYF
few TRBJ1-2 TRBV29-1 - TGCAGCGTCCCTGGGGGTCCTGGCTACACCTTC CSVPGGPGYTF
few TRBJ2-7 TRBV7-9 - TGTGCCAGCAGCTGGGGAGGTTCCTACGAGCAGTACTTC CASSWGGSYEQYF
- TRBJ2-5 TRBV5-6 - TGTGCCAGCAGATCGAGGGCCGAGACCCAGTACTTC CASRSRAETQYF
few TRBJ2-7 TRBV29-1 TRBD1 TGCAGCGTTTCAGTCGGACAGGGGTACTACGAGCAGTACTTC CSVSVGQGYYEQYF
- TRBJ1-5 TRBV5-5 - TGTGCCAGCAGCTTGTCGGTGGGGACGATTATTGAGCCCCAGCATTTT CASSLSVGTIIEPQHF
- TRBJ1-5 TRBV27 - TGTGCCAGCAGTTTCCGCAATCAGCCCCAGCATTTT CASSFRNQPQHF
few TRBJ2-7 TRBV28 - TGTGCCAGCACAAGTCGGGAGATCTACGAGCAGTACTTC CASTSREIYEQYF
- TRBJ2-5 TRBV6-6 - TGTGCCAGCAGTTACCCAGGCGACCAAGAGACCCAGTACTTC CASSYPGDQETQYF
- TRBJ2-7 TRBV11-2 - TGTGCCAGCAGTTGGATCGCCTACGAGCAGTACTTC CASSWIAYEQYF
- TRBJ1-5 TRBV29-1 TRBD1 TGCAGCGTGACACAGGGGAAGGGCTATCAGCCCCAGCATTTT CSVTQGKGYQPQHF
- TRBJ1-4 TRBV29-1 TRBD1 TGCAGCGGTGGACAGGGAATTGATAGTGAAAAACTGTTTTTT CSGGQGIDSEKLFF
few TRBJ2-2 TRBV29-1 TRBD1 TGCAGCGGGGACAGGGAGAACACCGGGGAGCTGTTTTTT CSGDRENTGELFF
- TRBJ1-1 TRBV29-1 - TGCAGCGTCCCAGGCCTCACTGAAGCTTTCTTT CSVPGLTEAFF
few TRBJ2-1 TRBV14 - TGTGCCAGCAGCCAATATCATGAGCAGTTCTTC CASSQYHEQFF
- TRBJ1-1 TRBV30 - TGTGCCTGGAGTAGACAGTACACTGAAGCTTTCTTT CAWSRQYTEAFF
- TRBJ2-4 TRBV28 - TGTGCCAGCAGTTCCCCGTCCCTAGCCAAAAACATTCAGTACTTC CASSSPSLAKNIQYF
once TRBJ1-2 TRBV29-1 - TGCAGCGTCCCCCTGGTGGGGGCGGATGGCTACACCTTC CSVPLVGADGYTF
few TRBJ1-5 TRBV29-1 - TGCAGCCAGAAAGGAGGAGACTTCCGAATCCATAGCAATCAGCCCCAGCATTTT CSQKGGDFRIHSNQPQHF
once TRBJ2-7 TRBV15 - TGTGCCACCAGCAGAGATCGGGCGGACAGCTACGAGCAGTACTTC CATSRDRADSYEQYF
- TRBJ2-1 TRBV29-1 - TGCAGCGCCCTGCAGGGGCCGCGCCATGAGCAGTTCTTC CSALQGPRHEQFF
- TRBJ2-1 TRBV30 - TGTGCCTGGAGTGCGAGAGTACAGCAGTTCTTC CAWSARVQQFF
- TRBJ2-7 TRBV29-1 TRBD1 TGCAGCGCAGGGACAGGGGCCTCCGGGCAGTACTTC CSAGTGASGQYF
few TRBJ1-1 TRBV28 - TGTGCCAGCAGTTTAACAGTGAACACTGAAGCTTTCTTT CASSLTVNTEAFF
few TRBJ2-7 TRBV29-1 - TGCAGCGTTGAAAACGAGGACAAAGGCTACGAGCAGTACTTC CSVENEDKGYEQYF
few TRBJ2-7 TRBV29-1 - TGCAGCGTTGATCGCGACGGAACCTACGAGCAGTACTTC CSVDRDGTYEQYF
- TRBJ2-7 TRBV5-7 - TGTGCCAGCAGCTTCAGACGGTGGGGCTGGCGGCAGTACTTC CASSFRRWGWRQYF
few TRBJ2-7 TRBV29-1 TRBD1 TGCAGCGTTGGAGGGACAGGGGGCTACGAGCAGTACTTC CSVGGTGGYEQYF
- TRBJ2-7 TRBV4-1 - TGCGCCAGCAGCCAAGTACACAGTTTCTACGAGCAGTACTTC CASSQVHSFYEQYF
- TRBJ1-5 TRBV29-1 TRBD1 TGCAGCGTTTCGACAGGGGGCGTTCAGCCCCAGCATTTT CSVSTGGVQPQHF
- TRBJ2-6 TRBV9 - TGTGCCAGCAGCGTTCCCTCTGGGGCCAACGTCCTGACTTTC CASSVPSGANVLTF
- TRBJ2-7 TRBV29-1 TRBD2 TGCAGCGTCGATGGACTAGCGGGAGAAGGCGAGCAGTACTTC CSVDGLAGEGEQYF
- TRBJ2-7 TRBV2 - TGTGCCAGCAGTGAGGCCAGGGCGTCCTACGAGCAGTACTTC CASSEARASYEQYF
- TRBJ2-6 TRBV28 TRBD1 TGTGCCAGCAGCTTCCTTGAAACAGGGGCGGCTGGGGCCAACGTCCTGACTTTC CASSFLETGAAGANVLTF
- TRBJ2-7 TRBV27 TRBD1 TGTGCCAGCACTCCCTACAGGGGTGGCGACGAGCAGTACTTC CASTPYRGGDEQYF
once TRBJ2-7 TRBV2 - TGTGCCAGACCATGGGACCGACTATACGAGCAGTACTTC CARPWDRLYEQYF
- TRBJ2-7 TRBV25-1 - TGTGCCAGCAGTGAATGGGGCAAGTACGAGCAGTACTTC CASSEWGKYEQYF
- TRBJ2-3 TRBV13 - TGTGCCAGCAGCTCGCCCCCCCGGGCAGATACGCAGTATTTT CASSSPPRADTQYF
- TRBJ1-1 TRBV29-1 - TGCAGCGTTGTAGGGGGAACCCTGAGGGCTTTCTTT CSVVGGTLRAFF
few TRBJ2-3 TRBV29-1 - TGCAGCGTTCTACGGTCTTCCGCAGATACGCAGTATTTT CSVLRSSADTQYF
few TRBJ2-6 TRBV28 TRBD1 TGTGCCAGCAGTGGCGGACAGGCCTCTGGGGCCAACGTCCTGACTTTC CASSGGQASGANVLTF